Below, one T cell receptor (beta chain) is given with its context. This sample was taken from a study of patients and donors after allogeneic stem cell transplantation. The V and J ends lost 6 bases and 8 bases respectively, with 17 bases between them. This CDR3 comprises 13 residues. Germline V CDR1 and CDR2: SGHRS, YFSETQ. TCRdb reanalysed the RT-PCR reads using MiXCR and keeps one entry per CDR3 protein. The table lists 200,000 to 250,000 distinct CDR3 sequences, around two fifths of them singletons. This chain joins TRBV5-1 and TRBJ1-2; the D gene is possibly TRBD1 (6 bases). Material: blood, either unsorted or a sorted T cell fraction (not recorded which). The clonotype comes from a human donor who was either an allogeneic HSCT recipient or a stem cell or donor lymphocyte infusion donor (not recorded which). It is not recorded whose cells these are; they may come from a transplant donor. CDR3 sequence reads: CASISPGAGGYTF. CDR3 nucleotide sequence: TGCGCCAGCATTTCACCGGGGGCCGGGGGCTACACCTTC. The complete variable domain, with remaining parts taken from reference TRBV5-1 and TRBJ1-2, reads KAGVTQTPRYLIKTRGQQVTLSCSPISGHRSVSWYQQTPGQGLQFLFEYFSETQRNKGNFPGRFSGRQFSNSRSEMNVSTLELGDSALYLCASISPGAGGYTFGSGTRLTVV.